This T cell receptor (beta chain) is drawn from a study of T cell responses to AZD1222 COVID-19 vaccine. Study findings and constraints: Receipt of two AZD1222 doses was followed by a rise in Spike-specific TCR breadth and depth. Donors were largely white British and mainly female; clonal diversity was possibly underestimated.

About this clone itself: Antigen unknown.

Libraries were prepared by immunoSEQ multiplex PCR; TCRdb keeps only in-frame clonotypes and omits some of them. The table includes under 200,000 clones, approximately 94% detected once. Germline V gene sequence: CDR1 LNHDA, CDR2 SQIVND (reference sequence). The CDR3 loop spans 15 amino acids. With 5 bases removed from V and 8 bases from J, the gap between germline ends came to 21 bases. The TCR was taken from an adult who received the MenACWY meningococcal vaccine as a control. The sequencing used peripheral blood, collected 28 days after the second dose of the MenACWY control vaccine. V usage is TRBV19 and J usage is TRBJ1-2; D possibly corresponds to TRBD1 (5 bases). The CDR3 region is CASSSGPGSLEGYTF. As DNA, the CDR3 is TGTGCCAGTAGTTCGGGGCCCGGGAGCCTTGAGGGCTACACCTTC.